This TCR beta chain is from a study of CD8+ T cells in alopecia areata. Background on the study: At a dose of 5 to 10 mg twice daily, oral tofacitinib was given to treated patients.

Investigators isolated RNA and reverse transcribed it into cDNA to act as the sequencing template. The data were produced by immunoSEQ multiplex PCR, yet TCRdb's version contains in-frame clones alone and is incomplete. The repertoire holds 150,000 to 200,000 clones, with around 71% as singletons. The ends lost 0 bases at V and 5 bases at J; junction bases unmatched: 12. Germline V CDR1 and CDR2: LNHNV, YYDKDF (reference sequence). This CDR3 has 19 residues. The gene calls are TRBV15 and TRBJ2-5; 13 positions match TRBD2. Specimen: CD8+ T cells sorted from blood, collected at week 0. This receptor was taken from a human donor with alopecia areata. The CDR3 protein is CATSRDRRTSGGAGETQYF. The CDR3 bases are TGTGCCACCAGCAGAGATCGACGTACTAGCGGGGGGGCCGGGGAGACCCAGTACTTC.